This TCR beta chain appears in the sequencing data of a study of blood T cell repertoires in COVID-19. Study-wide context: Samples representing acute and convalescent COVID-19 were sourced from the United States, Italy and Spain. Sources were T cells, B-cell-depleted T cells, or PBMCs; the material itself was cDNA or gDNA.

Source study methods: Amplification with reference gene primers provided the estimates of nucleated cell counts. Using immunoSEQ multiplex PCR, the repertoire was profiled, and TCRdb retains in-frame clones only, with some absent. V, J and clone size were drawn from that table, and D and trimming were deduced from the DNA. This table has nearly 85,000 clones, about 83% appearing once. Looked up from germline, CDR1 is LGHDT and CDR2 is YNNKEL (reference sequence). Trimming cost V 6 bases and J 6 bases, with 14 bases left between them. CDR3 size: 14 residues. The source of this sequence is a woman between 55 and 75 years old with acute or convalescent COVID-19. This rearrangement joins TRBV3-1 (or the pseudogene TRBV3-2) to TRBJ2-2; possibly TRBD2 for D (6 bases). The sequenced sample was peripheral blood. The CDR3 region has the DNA TGTGCCAGCAGTCACTCGGGAGTCCCCGGGGAGCTGTTTTTT. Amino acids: CASSHSGVPGELFF.